The T cell receptor beta chain under discussion was sequenced for a study of blood T cell repertoires in COVID-19. The overall study: Samples taken during acute and convalescent COVID-19 were collected in the United States, Italy and Spain. T cells, B-cell-depleted T cells, or PBMCs supplied cDNA or gDNA.

Germline V gene data show CDR1 as LNHNV and CDR2 as YYDKDF (reference sequence). V was clipped by 0 bases and J by 2 bases, with 8 bases between them. The CDR3 extends over 15 amino acids. Source study methods: Amplification of reference gene primers provided the estimated nucleated cell counts. Some clones are missing from TCRdb's copy, which holds only in-frame ones; the method was immunoSEQ multiplex PCR. Clone size and V and J calls were adopted from that table, with D and trimming inferred from the DNA. This sample has some 240,000 clones, with 87% found just once. This clone occurred a few times.

The rearrangement uses TRBV15 and TRBJ1-3, with D tentatively TRBD1 (5 bases). Input material: peripheral blood. The TCR originated in a man aged 60 to 75 who had recovered from COVID-19. The CDR3 loop is CATSRDREPGNTIYF. For the CDR3, the DNA is TGTGCCACCAGCAGAGACAGGGAACCTGGAAACACCATATATTTT.